The present TCR beta chain was sequenced within a study of cytomegalovirus exposure and HLA in healthy donors. Broader study findings: 16,951 TCR beta sequences were associated with HLA alleles at 0.05 false discovery rate in a later analysis. Researchers had no immune exposure information except CMV serostatus available.

V shed 5 bases and J shed 1 base, with 11 bases lying between them. Per germline, CDR1 SQVTM and CDR2 ANQGSEA. The CDR3 extends over 13 amino acids. The PCR employed 60 Vbeta primers together with 13 Jbeta primers. TCRdb keeps only in-frame clones here, not all; method: immunoSEQ multiplex PCR. The sample includes 110,000 or so clones, 60% to 85% of them seen just once. Remarks on this clone: Its specificity is unknown.

The sequence derives from a male donor in good health and CMV-seronegative. The V call is TRBV29-1, the J call TRBJ1-1, with D unclear. The material sequenced was PBMCs. The CDR3: CSVLLTRNTEAFF. CDR3 nucleotides: TGCAGCGTTCTACTAACACGGAACACTGAAGCTTTCTTT.